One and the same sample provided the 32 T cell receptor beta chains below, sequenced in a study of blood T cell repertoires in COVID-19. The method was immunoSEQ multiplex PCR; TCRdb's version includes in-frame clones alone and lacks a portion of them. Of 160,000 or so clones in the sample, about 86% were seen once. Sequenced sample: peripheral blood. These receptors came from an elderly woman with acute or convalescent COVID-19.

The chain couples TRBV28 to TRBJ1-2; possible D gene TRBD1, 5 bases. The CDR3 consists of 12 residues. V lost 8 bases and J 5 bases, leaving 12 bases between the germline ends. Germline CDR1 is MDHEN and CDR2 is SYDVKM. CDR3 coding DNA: TGTGCCAGCGCGGGACCGAGGTATGGCTACACCTTC. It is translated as CASAGPRYGYTF.

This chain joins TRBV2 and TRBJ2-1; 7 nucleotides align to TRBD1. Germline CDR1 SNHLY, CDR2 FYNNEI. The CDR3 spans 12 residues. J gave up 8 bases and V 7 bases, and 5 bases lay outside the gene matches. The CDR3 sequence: CASTGQGDEQFF. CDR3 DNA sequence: TGTGCCAGCACTGGGCAGGGGGATGAGCAGTTCTTC.

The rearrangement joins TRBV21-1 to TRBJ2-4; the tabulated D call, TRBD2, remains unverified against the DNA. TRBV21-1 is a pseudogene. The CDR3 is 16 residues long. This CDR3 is CASSKPPPPRGNIQYF. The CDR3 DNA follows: TGTGCCAGCAGCAAACCTCCGCCCCCGAGAGGAAACATTCAGTACTTC.

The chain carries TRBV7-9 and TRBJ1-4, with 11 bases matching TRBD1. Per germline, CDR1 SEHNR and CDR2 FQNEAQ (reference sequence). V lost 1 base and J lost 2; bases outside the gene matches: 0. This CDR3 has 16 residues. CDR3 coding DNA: TGTGCCAGCAGCTTAGGGGACAGGGGGACTAATGAAAAACTGTTTTTT. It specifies CASSLGDRGTNEKLFF.

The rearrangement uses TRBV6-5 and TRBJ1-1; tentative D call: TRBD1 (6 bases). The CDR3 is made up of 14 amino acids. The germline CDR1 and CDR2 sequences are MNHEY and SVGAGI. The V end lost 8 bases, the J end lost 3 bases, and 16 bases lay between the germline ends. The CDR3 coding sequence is TGTGCCAGCCCAGGTGGGGGGGCGGACACTGAAGCTTTCTTT. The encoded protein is CASPGGGADTEAFF.

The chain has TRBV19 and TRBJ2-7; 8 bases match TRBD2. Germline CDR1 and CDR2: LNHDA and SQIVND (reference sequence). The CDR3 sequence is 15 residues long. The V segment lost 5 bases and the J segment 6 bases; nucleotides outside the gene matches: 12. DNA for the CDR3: TGTGCCAGTAGTCCCCAGGGTAGCGGGGCTTTCGAGCAGTACTTC. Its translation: CASSPQGSGAFEQYF.

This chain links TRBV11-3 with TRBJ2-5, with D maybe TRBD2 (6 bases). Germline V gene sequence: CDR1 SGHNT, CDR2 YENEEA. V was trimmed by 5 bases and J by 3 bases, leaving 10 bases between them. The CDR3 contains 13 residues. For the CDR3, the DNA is TGTGCCAGCAGCGCGGGACTTAAAGAGACCCAGTACTTC. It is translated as CASSAGLKETQYF.

The CDR3 DNA is TGTGCCAGCAGCTTGGACCCATCCTACAATCAGCCCCAGCATTTT. Encoded protein: CASSLDPSYNQPQHF. The chain employs TRBV5-5 and TRBJ1-5; D not resolved. CDR3 length: 15 amino acids. Per the germline V gene, CDR1 is SGHKS and CDR2 is YYEKEE (reference sequence). The V end was cut by 0 bases, the J end by 3 bases, with 10 bases between.

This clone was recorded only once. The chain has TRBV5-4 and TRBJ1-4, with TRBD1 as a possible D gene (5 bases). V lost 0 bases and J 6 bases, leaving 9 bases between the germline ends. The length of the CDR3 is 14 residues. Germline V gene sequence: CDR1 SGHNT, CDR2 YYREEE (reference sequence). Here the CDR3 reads CASSLDQGYEKLFF. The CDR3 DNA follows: TGTGCCAGCAGCTTGGACCAGGGTTATGAAAAACTGTTTTTT.

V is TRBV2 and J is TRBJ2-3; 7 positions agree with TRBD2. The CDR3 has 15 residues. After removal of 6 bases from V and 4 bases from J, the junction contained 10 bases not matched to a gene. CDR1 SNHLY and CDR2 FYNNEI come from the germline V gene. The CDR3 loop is CASRRDLAAPDTQYF. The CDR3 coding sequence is TGTGCCAGCAGACGGGACCTAGCGGCCCCAGATACGCAGTATTTT. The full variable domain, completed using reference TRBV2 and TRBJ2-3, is EPEVTQTPSHQVTQMGQEVILRCVPISNHLYFYWYRQILGQKVEFLVSFYNNEISEKSEIFDDQFSVERPDGSNFTLKIRSTKLEDSAMYFCASRRDLAAPDTQYFGPGTRLTVL.

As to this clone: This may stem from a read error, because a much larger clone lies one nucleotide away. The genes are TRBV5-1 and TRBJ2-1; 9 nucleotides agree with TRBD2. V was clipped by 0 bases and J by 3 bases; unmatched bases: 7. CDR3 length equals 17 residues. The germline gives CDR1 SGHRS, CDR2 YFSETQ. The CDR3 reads CASSLGVAGAFYNEQFF. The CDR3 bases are TGCGCCAGCAGCTTGGGGGTAGCGGGAGCCTTCTACAATGAGCAGTTCTTC. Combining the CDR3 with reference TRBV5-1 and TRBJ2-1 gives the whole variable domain KAGVTQTPRYLIKTRGQQVTLSCSPISGHRSVSWYQQTPGQGLQFLFEYFSETQRNKGNFPGRFSGRQFSNSRSEMNVSTLELGDSALYLCASSLGVAGAFYNEQFFGPGTRLTVL.

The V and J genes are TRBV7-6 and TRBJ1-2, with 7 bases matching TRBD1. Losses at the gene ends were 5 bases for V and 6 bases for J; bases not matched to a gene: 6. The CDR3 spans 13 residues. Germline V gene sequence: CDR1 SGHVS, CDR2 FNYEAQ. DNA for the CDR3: TGTGCCAGCAGCAAACAGGGGCGGGATGGCTACACCTTC. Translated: CASSKQGRDGYTF.

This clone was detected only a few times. The CDR3 region has the DNA TGTGCCAGCAGCCCTCAGGACGAGCAGTACTTC. It encodes CASSPQDEQYF. V and J are TRBV7-9 and TRBJ2-7; D unclear. With 5 bases removed from V and 5 bases from J, the gap between germline ends came to 7 bases. Per the germline V gene, CDR1 is SEHNR and CDR2 is FQNEAQ (reference sequence). The CDR3 covers 11 residues.

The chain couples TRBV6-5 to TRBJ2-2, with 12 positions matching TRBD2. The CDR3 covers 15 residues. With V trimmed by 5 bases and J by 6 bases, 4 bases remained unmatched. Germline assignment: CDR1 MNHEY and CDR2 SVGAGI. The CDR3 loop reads CASSPLAGGAGELFF. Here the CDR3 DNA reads TGTGCCAGCAGTCCCCTAGCGGGAGGGGCCGGGGAGCTGTTTTTT.

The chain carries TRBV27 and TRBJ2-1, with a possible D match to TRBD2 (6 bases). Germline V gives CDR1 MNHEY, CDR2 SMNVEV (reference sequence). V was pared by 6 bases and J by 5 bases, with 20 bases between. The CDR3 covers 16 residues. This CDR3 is CASSPTPRRGNNEQFF. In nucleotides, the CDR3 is TGTGCCAGCAGCCCTACCCCCCGCCGCGGGAACAATGAGCAGTTCTTC.

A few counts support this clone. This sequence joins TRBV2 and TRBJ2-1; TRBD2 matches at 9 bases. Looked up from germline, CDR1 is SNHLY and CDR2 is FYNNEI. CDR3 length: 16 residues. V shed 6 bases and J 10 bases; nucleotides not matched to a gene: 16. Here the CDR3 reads CASRLRAGGLLLEQFF. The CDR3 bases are TGTGCCAGCAGGTTGCGGGCGGGAGGGCTCCTTTTGGAGCAGTTCTTC.

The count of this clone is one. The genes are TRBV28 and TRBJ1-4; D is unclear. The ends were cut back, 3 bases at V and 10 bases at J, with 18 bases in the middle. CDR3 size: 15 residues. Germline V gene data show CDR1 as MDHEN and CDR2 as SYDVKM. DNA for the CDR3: TGTGCCAGCAGTTTTTTCGTCGCGGGCGGTGGAAAACTGTTTTTT. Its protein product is CASSFFVAGGGKLFF.

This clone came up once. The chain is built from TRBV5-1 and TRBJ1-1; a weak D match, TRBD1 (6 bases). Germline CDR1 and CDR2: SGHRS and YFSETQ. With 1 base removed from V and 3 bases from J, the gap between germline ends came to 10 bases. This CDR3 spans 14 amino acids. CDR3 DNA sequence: TGCGCCAGCAGCTTGCAGGGGTACGACACTGAAGCTTTCTTT. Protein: CASSLQGYDTEAFF.

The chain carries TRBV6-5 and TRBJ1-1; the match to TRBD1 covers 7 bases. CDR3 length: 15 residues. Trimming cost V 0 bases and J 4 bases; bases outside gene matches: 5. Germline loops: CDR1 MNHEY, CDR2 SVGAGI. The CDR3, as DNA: TGTGCCAGCAGTTACTCGATTCCAGGGGGCACTGAAGCTTTCTTT. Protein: CASSYSIPGGTEAFF.

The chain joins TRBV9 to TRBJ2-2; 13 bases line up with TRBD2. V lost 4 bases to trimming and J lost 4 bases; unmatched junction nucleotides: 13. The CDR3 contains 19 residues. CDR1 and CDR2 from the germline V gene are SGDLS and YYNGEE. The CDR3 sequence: CASSPRELAGGQITGELFF. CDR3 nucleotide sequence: TGTGCCAGCAGCCCAAGGGAACTAGCGGGGGGGCAGATCACCGGGGAGCTGTTTTTT.

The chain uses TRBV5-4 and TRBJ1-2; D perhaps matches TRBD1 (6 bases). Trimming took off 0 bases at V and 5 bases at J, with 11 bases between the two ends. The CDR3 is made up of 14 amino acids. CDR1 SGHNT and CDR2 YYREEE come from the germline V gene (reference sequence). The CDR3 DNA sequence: TGTGCCAGCAGCTTGGTGGGTAGGGGGTATGGCTACACCTTC. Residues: CASSLVGRGYGYTF.

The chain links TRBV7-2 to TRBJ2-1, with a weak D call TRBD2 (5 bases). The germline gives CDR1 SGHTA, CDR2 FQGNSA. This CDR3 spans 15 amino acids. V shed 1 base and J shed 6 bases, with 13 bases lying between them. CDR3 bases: TGTGCCAGCAGCTTAGTACCGGGATCGGGCAATGAGCAGTTCTTC. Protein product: CASSLVPGSGNEQFF.

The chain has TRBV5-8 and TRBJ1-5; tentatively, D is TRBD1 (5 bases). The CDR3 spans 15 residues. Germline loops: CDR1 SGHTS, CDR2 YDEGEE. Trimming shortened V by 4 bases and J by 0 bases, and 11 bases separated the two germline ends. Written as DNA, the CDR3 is TGTGCCAGCAGCCCGCTCGGGGGTAGCAATCAGCCCCAGCATTTT. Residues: CASSPLGGSNQPQHF.

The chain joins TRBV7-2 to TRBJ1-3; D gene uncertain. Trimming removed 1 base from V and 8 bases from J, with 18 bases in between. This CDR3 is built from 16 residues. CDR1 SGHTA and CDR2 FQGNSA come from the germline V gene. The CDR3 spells CASSLGSGGRFDTIYF. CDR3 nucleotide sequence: TGTGCCAGCAGCTTAGGAAGCGGAGGACGATTCGACACCATATATTTT.

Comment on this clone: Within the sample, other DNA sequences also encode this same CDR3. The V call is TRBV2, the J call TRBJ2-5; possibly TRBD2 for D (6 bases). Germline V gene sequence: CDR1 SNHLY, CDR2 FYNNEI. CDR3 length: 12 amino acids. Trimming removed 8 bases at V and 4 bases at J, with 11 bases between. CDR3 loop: CASRRDLETQYF. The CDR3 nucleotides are TGTGCCAGCCGCCGGGACTTAGAGACCCAGTACTTC. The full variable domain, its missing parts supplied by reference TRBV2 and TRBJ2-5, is EPEVTQTPSHQVTQMGQEVILRCVPISNHLYFYWYRQILGQKVEFLVSFYNNEISEKSEIFDDQFSVERPDGSNFTLKIRSTKLEDSAMYFCASRRDLETQYFGPGTRLLVL.

CDR3 loop: CASSLSGTHSYEQYF. The CDR3, as DNA: TGTGCCAGCAGCTTATCCGGGACTCACTCCTACGAGCAGTACTTC. The rearrangement links TRBV7-9 to TRBJ2-7; D is possibly TRBD2 (6 bases). Trimming removed 2 bases at V and 0 bases at J, with 11 bases between. In germline, CDR1 is SEHNR, CDR2 FQNEAQ (reference sequence). CDR3 size: 15 residues.

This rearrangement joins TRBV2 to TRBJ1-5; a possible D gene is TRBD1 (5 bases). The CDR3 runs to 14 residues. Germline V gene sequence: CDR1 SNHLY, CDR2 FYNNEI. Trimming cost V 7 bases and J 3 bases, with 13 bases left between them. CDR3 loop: CASTEGRDNQPQHF. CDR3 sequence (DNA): TGTGCCAGCACCGAGGGGAGGGACAATCAGCCCCAGCATTTT.

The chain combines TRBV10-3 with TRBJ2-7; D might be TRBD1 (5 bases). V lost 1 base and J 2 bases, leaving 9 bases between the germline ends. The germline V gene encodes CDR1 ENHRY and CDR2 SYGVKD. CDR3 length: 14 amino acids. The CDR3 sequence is CAISEYQGPYEQYF. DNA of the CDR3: TGTGCCATCAGTGAGTACCAGGGCCCCTACGAGCAGTACTTC.

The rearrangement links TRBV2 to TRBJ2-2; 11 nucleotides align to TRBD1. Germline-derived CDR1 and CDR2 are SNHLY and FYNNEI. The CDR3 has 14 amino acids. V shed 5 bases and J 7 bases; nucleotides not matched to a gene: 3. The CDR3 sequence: CASSRTGGYGELFF. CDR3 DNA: TGTGCCAGCAGTAGGACAGGGGGCTACGGGGAGCTGTTTTTT.

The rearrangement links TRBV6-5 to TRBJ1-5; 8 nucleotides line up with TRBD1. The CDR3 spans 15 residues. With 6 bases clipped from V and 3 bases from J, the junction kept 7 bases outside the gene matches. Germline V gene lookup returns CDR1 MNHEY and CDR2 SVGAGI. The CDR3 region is CASRTGQGHNQPQHF. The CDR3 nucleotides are TGTGCCAGCAGAACCGGACAGGGCCACAATCAGCCCCAGCATTTT.

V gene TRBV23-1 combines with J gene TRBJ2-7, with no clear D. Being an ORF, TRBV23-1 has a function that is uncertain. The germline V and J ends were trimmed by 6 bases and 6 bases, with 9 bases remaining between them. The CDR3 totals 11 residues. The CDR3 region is CASSQRSEQYF. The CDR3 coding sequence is TGCGCCAGCAGCCAGAGGTCCGAGCAGTACTTC.

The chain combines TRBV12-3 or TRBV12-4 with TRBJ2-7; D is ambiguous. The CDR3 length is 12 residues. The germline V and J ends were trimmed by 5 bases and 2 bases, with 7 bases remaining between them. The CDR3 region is CASSDITYEQYF. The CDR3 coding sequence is TGTGCCAGCAGTGACATAACCTACGAGCAGTACTTC.